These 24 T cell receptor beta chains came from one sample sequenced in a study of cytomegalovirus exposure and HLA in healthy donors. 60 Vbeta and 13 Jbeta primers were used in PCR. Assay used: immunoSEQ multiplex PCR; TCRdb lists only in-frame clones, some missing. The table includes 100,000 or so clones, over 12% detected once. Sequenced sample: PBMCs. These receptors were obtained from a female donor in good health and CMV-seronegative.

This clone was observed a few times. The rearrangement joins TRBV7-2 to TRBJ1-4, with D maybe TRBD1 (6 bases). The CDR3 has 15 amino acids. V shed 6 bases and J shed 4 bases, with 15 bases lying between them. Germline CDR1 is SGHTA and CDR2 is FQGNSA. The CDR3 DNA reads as TGTGCCAGCAGTTACGGACAGCCCAATAATGAAAAACTGTTTTTT. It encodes CASSYGQPNNEKLFF.

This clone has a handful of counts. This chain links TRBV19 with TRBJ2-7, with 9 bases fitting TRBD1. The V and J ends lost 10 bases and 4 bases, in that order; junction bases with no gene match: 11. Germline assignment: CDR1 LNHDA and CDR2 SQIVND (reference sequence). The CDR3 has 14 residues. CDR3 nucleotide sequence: TGTGCCACCAGCCCCCCAGGGACAGGGTACGAGCAGTACTTC. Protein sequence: CATSPPGTGYEQYF.

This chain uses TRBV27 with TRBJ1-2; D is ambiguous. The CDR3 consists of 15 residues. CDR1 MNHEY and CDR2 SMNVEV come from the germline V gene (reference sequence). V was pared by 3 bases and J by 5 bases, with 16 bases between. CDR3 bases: TGTGCCAGCAGTTTCAGTAGTCAGGTTTCATATGGCTACACCTTC. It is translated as CASSFSSQVSYGYTF.

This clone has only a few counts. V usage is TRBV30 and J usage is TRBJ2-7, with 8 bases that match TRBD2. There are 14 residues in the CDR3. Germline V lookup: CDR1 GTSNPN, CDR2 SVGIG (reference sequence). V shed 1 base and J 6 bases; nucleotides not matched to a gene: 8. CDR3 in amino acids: CAWSAASGRGEQYF. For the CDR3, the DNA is TGTGCCTGGAGTGCAGCAAGCGGGAGAGGCGAGCAGTACTTC. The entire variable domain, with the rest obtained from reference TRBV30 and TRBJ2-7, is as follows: SQTIHQWPATLVQPVGSPLSLECTVEGTSNPNLYWYRQAAGRGLQLLFYSVGIGQISSEVPQNLSASRPQDRQFILSSKKLLLSDSGFYLCAWSAASGRGEQYFGPGTRLTVT.

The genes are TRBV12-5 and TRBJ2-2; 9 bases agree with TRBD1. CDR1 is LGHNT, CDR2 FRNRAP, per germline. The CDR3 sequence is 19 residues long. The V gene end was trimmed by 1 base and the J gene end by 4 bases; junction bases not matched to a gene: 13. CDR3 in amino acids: CASGLGRPADRGFTGELFF. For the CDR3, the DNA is TGTGCTAGTGGTTTGGGCCGGCCGGCGGACAGGGGCTTCACCGGGGAGCTGTTTTTT.

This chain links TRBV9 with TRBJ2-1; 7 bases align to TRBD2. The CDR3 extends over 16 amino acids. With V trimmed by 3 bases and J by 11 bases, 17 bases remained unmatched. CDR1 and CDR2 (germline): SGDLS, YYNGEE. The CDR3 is CASSASGGGRIRQQFF. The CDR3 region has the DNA TGTGCCAGCAGCGCCTCCGGTGGCGGGAGAATAAGGCAGCAGTTCTTC. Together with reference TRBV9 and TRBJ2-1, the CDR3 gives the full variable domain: DSGVTQTPKHLITATGQRVTLRCSPRSGDLSVYWYQQSLDQGLQFLIQYYNGEERAKGNILERFSAQQFPDLHSELNLSSLELGDSALYFCASSASGGGRIRQQFFGPGTRLTVL.

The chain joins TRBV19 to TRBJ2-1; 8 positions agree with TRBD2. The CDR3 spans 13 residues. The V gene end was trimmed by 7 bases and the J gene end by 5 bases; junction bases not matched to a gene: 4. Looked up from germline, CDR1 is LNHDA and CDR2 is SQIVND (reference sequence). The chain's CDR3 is CASKGLDNNEQFF. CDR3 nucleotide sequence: TGTGCCAGTAAGGGACTAGATAACAATGAGCAGTTCTTC.

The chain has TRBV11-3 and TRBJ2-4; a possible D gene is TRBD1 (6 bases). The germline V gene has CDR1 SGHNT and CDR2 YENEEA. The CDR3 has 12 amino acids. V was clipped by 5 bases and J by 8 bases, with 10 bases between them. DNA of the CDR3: TGTGCCAGCAGCACAGCAGGGGACATTCAGTACTTC. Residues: CASSTAGDIQYF. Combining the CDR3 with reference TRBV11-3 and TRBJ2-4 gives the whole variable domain EAGVVQSPRYKIIEKKQPVAFWCNPISGHNTLYWYLQNLGQGPELLIRYENEEAVDDSQLPKDRFSAERLKGVDSTLKIQPAELGDSAVYLCASSTAGDIQYFGAGTRLSVL.

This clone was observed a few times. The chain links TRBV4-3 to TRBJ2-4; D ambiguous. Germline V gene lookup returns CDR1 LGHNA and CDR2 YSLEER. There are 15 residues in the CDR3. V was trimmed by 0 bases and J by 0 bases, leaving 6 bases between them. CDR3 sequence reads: CASSQERLAKNIQYF. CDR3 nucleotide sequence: TGCGCCAGCAGCCAAGAACGGTTAGCCAAAAACATTCAGTACTTC.

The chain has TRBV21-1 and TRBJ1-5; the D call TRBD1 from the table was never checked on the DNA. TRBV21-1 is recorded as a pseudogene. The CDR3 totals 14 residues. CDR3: CASSKGSVNQPQHF. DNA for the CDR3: TGTGCCAGCAGCAAAGGGTCAGTCAATCAGCCCCAGCATTTT.

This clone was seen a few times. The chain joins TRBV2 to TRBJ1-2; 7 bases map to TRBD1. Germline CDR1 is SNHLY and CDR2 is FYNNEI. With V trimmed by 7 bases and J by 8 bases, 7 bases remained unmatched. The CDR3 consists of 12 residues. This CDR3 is CASKTGDRGYTF. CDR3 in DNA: TGTGCCAGCAAAACAGGGGATAGGGGCTACACCTTC.

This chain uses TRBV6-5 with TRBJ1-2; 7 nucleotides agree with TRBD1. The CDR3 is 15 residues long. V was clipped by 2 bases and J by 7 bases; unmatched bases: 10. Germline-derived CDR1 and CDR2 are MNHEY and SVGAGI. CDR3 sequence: CASSYEPGTALGYTF. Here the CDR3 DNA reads TGTGCCAGCAGTTACGAACCCGGGACAGCTCTTGGCTACACCTTC.

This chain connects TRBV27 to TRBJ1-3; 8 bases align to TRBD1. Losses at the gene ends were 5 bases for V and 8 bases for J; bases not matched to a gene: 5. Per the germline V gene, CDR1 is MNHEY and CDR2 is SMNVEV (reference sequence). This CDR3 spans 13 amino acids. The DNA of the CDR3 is TGTGCCAGCAGTCCCAGGGGGCGGGACACCATATATTTT. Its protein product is CASSPRGRDTIYF.

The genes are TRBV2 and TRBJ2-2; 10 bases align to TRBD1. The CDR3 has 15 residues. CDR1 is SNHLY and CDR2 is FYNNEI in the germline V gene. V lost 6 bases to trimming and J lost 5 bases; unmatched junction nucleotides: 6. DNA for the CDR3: TGTGCCAGCAGGAGAGACAGGGGGCTTACCGGGGAGCTGTTTTTT. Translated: CASRRDRGLTGELFF.

The CDR3, as DNA: TGCGCCAGCAGCCCGGGGACTAGCGGTTACAATGAGCAGTTCTTC. Protein sequence: CASSPGTSGYNEQFF. The chain combines TRBV4-3 with TRBJ2-1, with 11 bases lining up with TRBD2. CDR1 is LGHNA, CDR2 YSLEER, per germline. The trim removed 4 bases at V and 4 bases at J, leaving 3 bases unmatched. This CDR3 is built from 15 residues.

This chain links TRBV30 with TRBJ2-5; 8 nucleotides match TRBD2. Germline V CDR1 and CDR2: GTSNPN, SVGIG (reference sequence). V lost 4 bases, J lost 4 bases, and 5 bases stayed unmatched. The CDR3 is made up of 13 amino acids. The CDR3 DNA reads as TGTGCCTGGAATCGGGGGGGCGGAGAGACCCAGTACTTC. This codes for CAWNRGGGETQYF.

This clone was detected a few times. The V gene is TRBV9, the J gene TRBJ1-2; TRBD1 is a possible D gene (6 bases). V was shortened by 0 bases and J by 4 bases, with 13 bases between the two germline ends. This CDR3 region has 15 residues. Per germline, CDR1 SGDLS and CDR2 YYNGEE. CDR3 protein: CASSVGGTGLYGYTF. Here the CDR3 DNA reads TGTGCCAGCAGCGTAGGGGGAACAGGGCTCTATGGCTACACCTTC.

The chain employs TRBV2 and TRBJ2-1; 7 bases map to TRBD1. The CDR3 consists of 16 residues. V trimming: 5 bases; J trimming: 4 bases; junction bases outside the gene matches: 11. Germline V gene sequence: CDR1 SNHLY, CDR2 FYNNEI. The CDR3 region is CASSRDSLMGYNEQFF. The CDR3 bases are TGTGCCAGCAGTAGGGACAGCCTGATGGGGTACAATGAGCAGTTCTTC.

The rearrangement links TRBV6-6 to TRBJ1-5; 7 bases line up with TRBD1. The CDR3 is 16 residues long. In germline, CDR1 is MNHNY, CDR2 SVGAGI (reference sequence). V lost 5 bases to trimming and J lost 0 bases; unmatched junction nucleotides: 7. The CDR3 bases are TGTGCCAGCAGTATAAGTACAGGGGCTAGCAATCAGCCCCAGCATTTT. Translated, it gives CASSISTGASNQPQHF.

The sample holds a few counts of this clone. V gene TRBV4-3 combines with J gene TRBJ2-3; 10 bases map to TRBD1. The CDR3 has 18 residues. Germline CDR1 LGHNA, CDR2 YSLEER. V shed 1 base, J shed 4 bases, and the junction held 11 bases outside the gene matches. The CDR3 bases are TGCGCCAGCAGCCAAGCGTATCCGGGGACAGGGGTTCCAGATACGCAGTATTTT. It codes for CASSQAYPGTGVPDTQYF.

CDR3 residues: CASSPSGGEQYF. In DNA, the CDR3 is TGCGCCAGCAGCCCTTCCGGGGGCGAGCAGTACTTC. V is TRBV5-1 and J is TRBJ2-7, with a weak D call TRBD2 (6 bases). V was clipped by 4 bases and J by 6 bases, with 11 bases between them. The CDR3 is 12 amino acids. CDR1 is SGHRS, CDR2 YFSETQ, per germline.

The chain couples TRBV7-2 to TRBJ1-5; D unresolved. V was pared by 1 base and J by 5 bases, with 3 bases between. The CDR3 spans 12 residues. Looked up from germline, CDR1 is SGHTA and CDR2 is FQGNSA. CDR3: CASSLVDQPQHF. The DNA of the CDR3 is TGTGCCAGCAGCTTAGTAGATCAGCCCCAGCATTTT.

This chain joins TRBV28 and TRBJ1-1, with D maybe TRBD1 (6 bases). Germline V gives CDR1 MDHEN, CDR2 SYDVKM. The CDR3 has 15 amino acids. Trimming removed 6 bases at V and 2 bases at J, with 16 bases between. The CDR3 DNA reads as TGTGCCAGCAGCTACAGGGTGTTGTCAAACACTGAAGCTTTCTTT. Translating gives CASSYRVLSNTEAFF. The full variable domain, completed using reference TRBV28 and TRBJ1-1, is DVKVTQSSRYLVKRTGEKVFLECVQDMDHENMFWYRQDPGLGLRLIYFSYDVKMKEKGDIPEGYSVSREKKERFSLILESASTNQTSMYLCASSYRVLSNTEAFFGQGTRLTVV.

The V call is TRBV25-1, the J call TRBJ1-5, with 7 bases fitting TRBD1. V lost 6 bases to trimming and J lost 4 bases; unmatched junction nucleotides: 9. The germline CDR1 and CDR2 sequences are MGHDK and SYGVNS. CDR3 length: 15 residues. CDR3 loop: CASRAGGAQNQPQHF. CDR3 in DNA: TGTGCCAGCAGGGCAGGGGGTGCCCAAAATCAGCCCCAGCATTTT.